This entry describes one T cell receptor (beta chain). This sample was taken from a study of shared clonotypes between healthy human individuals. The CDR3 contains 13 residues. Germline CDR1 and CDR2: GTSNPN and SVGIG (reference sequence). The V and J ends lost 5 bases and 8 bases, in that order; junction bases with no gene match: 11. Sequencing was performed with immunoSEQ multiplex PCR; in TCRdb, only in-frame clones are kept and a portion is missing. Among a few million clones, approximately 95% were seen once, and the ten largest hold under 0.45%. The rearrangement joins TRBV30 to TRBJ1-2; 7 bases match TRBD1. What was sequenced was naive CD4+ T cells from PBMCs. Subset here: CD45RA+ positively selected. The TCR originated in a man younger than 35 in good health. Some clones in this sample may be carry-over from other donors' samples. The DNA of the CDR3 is TGTGCCTGGGGCCAGGGACAGCTCTTAGGCTACACCTTC. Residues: CAWGQGQLLGYTF.